This T cell receptor beta chain is drawn from a study of cytomegalovirus exposure and HLA in healthy donors. Worth noting for this clone: Its antigen is not identified.

General study points: What a later analysis reportedly showed was that an Asian-associated ancestry cluster had fewer N-insertions than the approximately 720-donor mean. Certain sequence variants were highly shared and formed a cluster, and this cluster was likely a sequencing artifact. Analysis was carried out at a later point, and it linked a missense DCLRE1C variant to TCR beta V- and J-gene trimming.

In the PCR, 60 Vbeta and 13 Jbeta primers were used. TCRdb's copy holds only in-frame clones and misses some; the assay was immunoSEQ multiplex PCR. The profile shows around 120,000 clones, around 77% of them singletons. The length of the CDR3 is 14 residues. The V gene's germline CDR1 is MDHEN and CDR2 SYDVKM. Trimming at V came to 5 bases and at J to 7 bases, leaving 7 bases not matched to a gene. Sequenced: PBMCs. This clonotype was sampled from a man aged 50 to 60 in good health and CMV-seropositive. The genes are TRBV28 and TRBJ1-1; TRBD1 matches at 10 bases. The CDR3 DNA reads TGTGCCAGCAGTCCCCCGGACAGGGGGAATGAAGCTTTCTTT. This translates into CASSPPDRGNEAFF.